The sequence of this TCR beta chain was determined in a study of CD8 T cells in Susac syndrome (dated by TCRdb to about 2019). Concerning the study at large: Among the sequenced Susac syndrome patients, over five had clinically active disease and about eight were in clinical remission. At the time of blood withdrawal, Susac syndrome patients were either therapy-naive, taking corticosteroids (with some also receiving IVIg), or on IVIg alone. Repertoire sequencing was used to test whether CD8+ T cell activation and differentiation in Susac syndrome was antigen driven.

RNA was extracted using the RNeasy kit, and about 0.45 to 1 ug of the RNA was reverse transcribed with random hexamers. TCR beta CDR3 regions were amplified with the immunoSEQ multiplex PCR assay covering 54 Vbeta and 13 Jbeta segments. PCR amplification bias was corrected by using a synthetic template baseline for primer optimization and computational correction. The paper's data handling went like this. Only productive sequences were kept, with reads annotated to V, D and J genes according to IMGT and analyzed in immunoSEQ Analyzer. Clonality was calculated as one minus the Shannon entropy normalized by log2 of the number of productive unique sequences. For each patient and control, public and private clones were evaluated among the 100 most prevalent clones. Susac-specific clones were defined as absent from healthy and MS cohorts, 1052 published viral clones and other ImmuneACCESS disease sequences. TCRdb reran the public reads through fastp at Q25 and MiXCR, keeping productive beta chains. Duplicate CDR3 protein sequences are folded into a single record with the most common DNA and genes. The V and J calls here are based on TCRdb, not the publication. For this sample the table gives around 200,000 distinct CDR3 sequences, of which roughly 94% were detected only once. The top ten hold approximately 0.099% of the sample.

Peripheral blood CD8+ and CD4+ T cells from healthy donors, Susac syndrome patients and multiple sclerosis patients were profiled using high-throughput TCR beta sequencing. The Susac syndrome patients fulfilled recently defined diagnostic criteria for either definite or probable disease. Bulk CD8+ and CD4+ T cells were purified by magnetic negative isolation, whereas CD8+ TEMRA cells were enriched by FACS. Blood was collected in EDTA tubes and processed within 24 hours, with PBMCs isolated through density gradient centrifugation. PBMCs destined for TCR sequencing were cryopreserved in liquid nitrogen and later thawed in a 37 °C water bath. Purity of sorted or isolated CD4+, CD8+ and CD8+ TEMRA cells was at least 90%. Points on this clonotype: The antigen this receptor binds is unknown. There are no base qualities to consult, and no much larger clone falls within one base.

Trimming takes 0 bases from V and 3 bases from J, and the germline ends sit 15 bases apart. The germline V gene sets CDR1 to MNHEY and CDR2 to SVGAGI. Taken from cysteine to phenylalanine, the CDR3 has 17 residues. Only CDR3 DNA remains: 51 bases, in frame from the first base. Overall study outcomes, separate from this receptor: The CD4+ T cell repertoire of patients with Susac syndrome showed no detectable clonal expansion. The number of individuals in the TCR sequencing and HLA analysis was recognized as being relatively small.

This clonotype was sampled from a human donor with Susac syndrome. Recombination joined TRBV6-5 with TRBJ1-5, with the D gene not confidently named. Sequences were obtained from CD4+ T cells from PBMCs. The CDR3 region: CASSYSGQADPNQPQHF. In nucleotide form, the sequence is TGTGCCAGCAGTTACTCAGGCCAGGCGGACCCCAATCAGCCCCAGCATTTT.